This TCR beta chain originates from a study of T cell responses to AZD1222 COVID-19 vaccine. In regard to this clone: Its antigen remains unknown.

General study findings and limits: The study reported that nearly half of spike-specific TCRs target unmutated variant regions. The donors showed a predominance of white British ancestry and of females, with possible underestimation of clonal diversity.

Only in-frame clones appear in the TCRdb table, and some are missing; sequencing was by immunoSEQ multiplex PCR. The table records about 130,000 clones, roughly 93% of them present only once. Germline lookup yields CDR1 SGHNT and CDR2 YYREEE (reference sequence). V shed 4 bases and J shed 0 bases, with 7 bases lying between them. This CDR3 has 13 amino acids. Specimen: peripheral blood, collected 28 days after the second AZD1222 dose. J is TRBJ2-5 and V is TRBV5-4, with D possibly matching TRBD1 (6 bases). This clonotype originated in an adult who received the AZD1222 COVID-19 vaccine. The CDR3 DNA reads as TGTGCCAGCAGCAGGGGGAACCAAGAGACCCAGTACTTC. Translated: CASSRGNQETQYF.